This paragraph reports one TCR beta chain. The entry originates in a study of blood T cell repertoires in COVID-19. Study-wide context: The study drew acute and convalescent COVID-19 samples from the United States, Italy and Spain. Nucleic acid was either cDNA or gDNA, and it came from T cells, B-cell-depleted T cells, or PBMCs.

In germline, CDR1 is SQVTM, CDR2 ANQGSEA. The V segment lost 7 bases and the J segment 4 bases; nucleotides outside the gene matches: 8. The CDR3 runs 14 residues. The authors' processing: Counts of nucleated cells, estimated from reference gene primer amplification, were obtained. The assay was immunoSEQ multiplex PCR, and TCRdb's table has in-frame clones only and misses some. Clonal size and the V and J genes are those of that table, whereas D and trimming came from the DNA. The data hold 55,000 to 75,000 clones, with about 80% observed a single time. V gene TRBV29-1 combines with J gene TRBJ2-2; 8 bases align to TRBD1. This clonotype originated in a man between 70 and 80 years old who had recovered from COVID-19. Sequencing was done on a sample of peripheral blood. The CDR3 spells CSGGQGEGTGELFF. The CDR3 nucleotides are TGCAGCGGTGGACAGGGTGAGGGCACCGGGGAGCTGTTTTTT.